Below, 13 T cell receptor beta chains from the same sample are listed, as sequenced in a study of T cell repertoires in cytomegalovirus infection. For these receptors, no antigen is known. Via MiXCR, TCRdb re-called the reads, giving one row per CDR3 protein. The profile covers about half a million distinct CDR3 sequences, with about 42% appearing a single time and around 44% taken by the ten largest. The sequencing here drew on cultured PBMCs, taken from culture after CMV antigen stimulation. The receptor source for this set is a human donor in good health (CMV status not recorded). Some clones in this sample may be carry-over from other donors' samples.

J is TRBJ1-2 and V is TRBV5-4; D is perhaps TRBD1 (5 bases). Germline CDR1 is SGHNT and CDR2 is YYREEE (reference sequence). V lost 3 bases to trimming and J lost 7 bases, with 10 bases between them. This CDR3 has 12 residues. This CDR3 reads CASSWGTGGYTF. The CDR3 coding sequence is TGTGCCAGCAGCTGGGGGACGGGTGGCTACACCTTC.

This clonotype was observed a few times. The chain uses TRBV7-2 and TRBJ1-1, with D possibly being TRBD1 (5 bases). Trimming pared 6 bases from V and 1 base from J, leaving 9 bases between. From germline, CDR1 is SGHTA and CDR2 FQGNSA. CDR3 length equals 13 residues. The CDR3 reads CASSRQQNTEAFF. The CDR3 bases are TGTGCCAGCAGTCGACAGCAGAACACTGAAGCTTTCTTT.

This clonotype turned up a few times. The chain has TRBV7-2 and TRBJ2-6; TRBD1 aligns across 9 bases. In germline, CDR1 is SGHTA, CDR2 FQGNSA. The CDR3 has 17 amino acids. V gave up 5 bases and J gave up 3 bases; unmatched junction bases: 8. The CDR3 here is CASSRRDRVFGANVLTF. As DNA, the CDR3 is TGTGCCAGCAGCCGCCGGGACAGGGTCTTTGGGGCCAACGTCCTGACTTTC.

The CDR3 loop is CASSRPPTGTVYGYTF. The CDR3 region has the DNA TGTGCCAGCAGCCGGCCCCCAACAGGGACAGTATATGGCTACACCTTC. The chain links TRBV28 to TRBJ1-2; 7 positions match TRBD1. Germline V gives CDR1 MDHEN, CDR2 SYDVKM. V lost 6 bases to trimming and J lost 5 bases; unmatched junction nucleotides: 15. The CDR3 has 16 amino acids.

This clonotype was recorded a few times. The genes are TRBV7-8 and TRBJ2-7, with 8 bases matching TRBD1. J gave up 1 base and V 5 bases, and 7 bases lay outside the gene matches. The CDR3 has 15 amino acids. CDR1 is SGHVS, CDR2 FQNEAQ, per germline. The CDR3 region is CASSTRTGYSYEQYF. The DNA of the CDR3 is TGTGCCAGCAGCACCCGGACAGGGTATTCCTACGAGCAGTACTTC.

CDR3 nucleotides: TGTGCCATCAGTGGGGACAGGGAGACCACCGGGGAGCTGTTTTTT. Protein sequence: CAISGDRETTGELFF. The chain has TRBV10-3 and TRBJ2-2; 9 nucleotides match TRBD1. Germline V gives CDR1 ENHRY, CDR2 SYGVKD. Trimming took 4 bases from V and 4 from J; bases not matched to a gene: 4. This CDR3 is 15 amino acids long.

The sample holds a few counts of this clonotype. The chain has TRBV6-1 and TRBJ1-2; D remains unclear. Germline CDR1 is MNHNS and CDR2 is SASEGT. This CDR3 has 13 residues. V was pared by 3 bases and J by 9 bases, with 14 bases between. CDR3 protein: CASSEKGGVRYTF. CDR3 coding DNA: TGTGCCAGCAGTGAGAAAGGAGGTGTCCGCTACACCTTC.

The chain couples TRBV20-1 to TRBJ2-7; no firm D call. The CDR3 runs to 13 residues. Germline V gene sequence: CDR1 DFQATT, CDR2 SNEGSKA (reference sequence). V lost 1 base, J lost 2 bases, and 9 bases lay in between. The DNA for the CDR3 is TGCAGTGCTAGAGCCAGCGCGGCCTACGAGCAGTACTTC. The encoded protein is CSARASAAYEQYF.

The chain uses TRBV6-2 or TRBV6-3 and TRBJ1-1; D perhaps matches TRBD1 (5 bases). The ends were cut back, 2 bases at V and 1 base at J, with 8 bases in the middle. This CDR3 spans 14 amino acids. Looked up from germline, CDR1 is MNHEY and CDR2 is SVGEGT. The CDR3 loop is CASSYGGENTEAFF. The CDR3 region has the DNA TGTGCCAGCAGTTACGGGGGGGAGAACACTGAAGCTTTCTTT.

This clonotype was counted many times. This chain links TRBV7-2 with TRBJ2-4, with no clear D. V was pared by 3 bases and J by 6 bases, with 15 bases between. The germline V gene has CDR1 SGHTA and CDR2 FQGNSA. CDR3 size: 15 residues. The CDR3 is CASSLGPETSNIQYF. The CDR3 DNA sequence: TGTGCCAGCAGCTTGGGTCCGGAGACCTCAAACATTCAGTACTTC.

V usage is TRBV7-9 and J usage is TRBJ2-5, with 7 bases that match TRBD1. The CDR3 sequence is 15 residues long. V trimming: 5 bases; J trimming: 3 bases; junction bases outside the gene matches: 9. Germline V gene lookup returns CDR1 SEHNR and CDR2 FQNEAQ (reference sequence). For the CDR3, the DNA is TGTGCCAGCAGCATGACGGGACAGTTAAAAGAGACCCAGTACTTC. This encodes CASSMTGQLKETQYF.

This clonotype was counted a few times. In DNA form, the CDR3 reads TGTGCCAGCAGTTTTACAGGGTCTCCAGTGGAAGAAGCTTTCTTT. Its translation: CASSFTGSPVEEAFF. V gene TRBV12-3 or TRBV12-4 combines with J gene TRBJ1-1; weak D call: TRBD1 (6 bases). This CDR3 spans 15 amino acids. V lost 3 bases and J lost 8, with 19 bases in between.

In this sample, this clonotype turned up a few times. The rearrangement joins TRBV7-9 to TRBJ2-1, with 15 bases aligning to TRBD2. The CDR3 covers 18 residues. J gave up 3 bases and V 5 bases, and 8 bases lay outside the gene matches. CDR1 SEHNR and CDR2 FQNEAQ come from the germline V gene (reference sequence). Here the CDR3 DNA reads TGTGCCAGCAGCCCAGGACTAGCGGGGGGGCTGGTCTACAATGAGCAGTTCTTC. It translates to CASSPGLAGGLVYNEQFF.